Listed below are T cell receptor beta chains from one sample, sequenced in a study of blood T cell repertoires in COVID-19. Libraries were prepared by immunoSEQ multiplex PCR; TCRdb keeps only in-frame clonotypes and omits some of them. Altogether more than 75,000 clones are present, around 90% being singletons, with the ten largest covering 4.8%. The sequencing input was peripheral blood. These receptors all come from a woman aged 80 or over with active COVID-19. CDR3s include the opening cysteine and the closing phenylalanine or tryptophan. The D gene is left open where the match is weak. Some rows have no size entry. The others give once, few or many, or a class for an expanded clone.

clone_size: -; j_call: TRBJ2-1; d_call: TRBD2; v_call: TRBV4-2; cdr3_aa: CASSLYDPGEGVYNEQFF; cdr3_nt: TGTGCCAGCAGCCTATACGATCCGGGGGAGGGAGTCTACAATGAGCAGTTCTTC
clone_size: once; j_call: TRBJ2-5; d_call: -; v_call: TRBV24-1; cdr3_aa: CATSKVDRFQETQYF; cdr3_nt: TGTGCCACCAGTAAAGTTGACAGATTCCAAGAGACCCAGTACTTC
clone_size: -; j_call: TRBJ2-7; d_call: TRBD2; v_call: TRBV6-2/TRBV6-3; cdr3_aa: CASSYLAGGSGFIGEQYF; cdr3_nt: TGTGCCAGCAGTTACTTAGCGGGAGGATCGGGTTTCATTGGGGAGCAGTACTTC
clone_size: -; j_call: TRBJ1-5; d_call: -; v_call: TRBV5-1; cdr3_aa: CASSLDRAQGPQHF; cdr3_nt: TGCGCCAGCAGCTTGGACAGGGCCCAGGGGCCCCAGCATTTT
clone_size: -; j_call: TRBJ1-5; d_call: -; v_call: TRBV6-2/TRBV6-3; cdr3_aa: CASSYARGGGNQPQHF; cdr3_nt: TGTGCCAGCAGTTACGCTAGGGGTGGGGGCAATCAGCCCCAGCATTTT
clone_size: -; j_call: TRBJ2-3; d_call: -; v_call: TRBV29-1; cdr3_aa: CSVDLGLFPNTQYF; cdr3_nt: TGCAGCGTTGACCTAGGTCTCTTTCCCAATACGCAGTATTTT
clone_size: once; j_call: TRBJ2-2; d_call: -; v_call: TRBV24-1; cdr3_aa: CATSDFLSPHKNTGELFF; cdr3_nt: TGTGCCACCAGTGATTTTTTGAGCCCCCATAAAAACACCGGGGAGCTGTTTTTT
clone_size: -; j_call: TRBJ1-2; d_call: -; v_call: TRBV7-3; cdr3_aa: CASSLDQGGYGYTF; cdr3_nt: TGTGCCAGCAGCTTAGATCAGGGAGGCTATGGCTACACCTTC
clone_size: -; j_call: TRBJ1-2; d_call: -; v_call: TRBV28; cdr3_aa: CASSPMSTRIGNYGYTF; cdr3_nt: TGTGCCAGCAGTCCTATGAGTACTAGAATTGGGAACTATGGCTACACCTTC
clone_size: -; j_call: TRBJ1-2; d_call: TRBD1; v_call: TRBV6-2/TRBV6-3; cdr3_aa: CASSYLGQGIGYTF; cdr3_nt: TGTGCCAGCAGTTACCTTGGACAGGGGATTGGCTACACCTTC
clone_size: once; j_call: TRBJ2-6; d_call: -; v_call: TRBV9; cdr3_aa: CASSPETGGIWTNVLTF; cdr3_nt: TGTGCCAGCAGCCCGGAGACAGGAGGAATTTGGACCAACGTCCTGACTTTC
clone_size: -; j_call: TRBJ1-5; d_call: -; v_call: TRBV3-1/TRBV3-2; cdr3_aa: CASSQDSTRSQPQHF; cdr3_nt: TGTGCCAGCAGCCAAGACTCCACCCGGAGTCAGCCCCAGCATTTT
clone_size: -; j_call: TRBJ2-7; d_call: TRBD2; v_call: TRBV28; cdr3_aa: CASTTSGRATYEQYF; cdr3_nt: TGTGCCAGCACGACTAGCGGGAGAGCAACCTACGAGCAGTACTTC
clone_size: once; j_call: TRBJ1-2; d_call: -; v_call: TRBV19; cdr3_aa: CASVQGGDGYTF; cdr3_nt: TGTGCCAGCGTTCAAGGGGGAGATGGCTACACCTTC
clone_size: once; j_call: TRBJ2-2; d_call: TRBD1; v_call: TRBV11-3; cdr3_aa: CASSTRTGTGELFF; cdr3_nt: TGTGCCAGCAGCACCCGGACAGGGACCGGGGAGCTGTTTTTT
clone_size: -; j_call: TRBJ1-4; d_call: -; v_call: TRBV19; cdr3_aa: CASTGVGRVDEKLFF; cdr3_nt: TGTGCCAGTACCGGCGTGGGCAGGGTGGATGAAAAACTGTTTTTT
clone_size: -; j_call: TRBJ2-5; d_call: TRBD1; v_call: TRBV7-9; cdr3_aa: CASSPGGQGRLARETQYF; cdr3_nt: TGTGCCAGCAGCCCAGGGGGACAGGGTCGGCTAGCTCGGGAGACCCAGTACTTC
clone_size: -; j_call: TRBJ2-4; d_call: -; v_call: TRBV6-5; cdr3_aa: CASRGGAEDIQYF; cdr3_nt: TGTGCCAGCAGGGGTGGGGCTGAAGACATTCAGTACTTC
clone_size: -; j_call: TRBJ2-2; d_call: TRBD1; v_call: TRBV28; cdr3_aa: CASSSRGRQGTGELFF; cdr3_nt: TGTGCCAGCAGTTCCCGCGGTCGACAGGGGACCGGGGAGCTGTTTTTT
clone_size: once; j_call: TRBJ2-5; d_call: -; v_call: TRBV10-3; cdr3_aa: CAISRKGGETQYF; cdr3_nt: TGTGCCATCAGTCGGAAGGGCGGGGAGACCCAGTACTTC
clone_size: -; j_call: TRBJ2-1; d_call: TRBD2; v_call: TRBV6-2/TRBV6-3; cdr3_aa: CASSRGLAEGNEQFF; cdr3_nt: TGTGCCAGCAGCCGGGGACTAGCGGAAGGAAATGAGCAGTTCTTC
clone_size: -; j_call: TRBJ2-4; d_call: -; v_call: TRBV6-2/TRBV6-3; cdr3_aa: CASSYDSSRHIQYF; cdr3_nt: TGTGCCAGCAGTTACGACAGCTCACGGCACATTCAGTACTTC
clone_size: once; j_call: TRBJ2-2; d_call: TRBD1; v_call: TRBV9; cdr3_aa: CASSVFDRGPGTGDTGELFF; cdr3_nt: TGTGCCAGCAGCGTATTTGATCGAGGCCCCGGGACAGGAGACACCGGGGAGCTGTTTTTT
clone_size: -; j_call: TRBJ2-7; d_call: TRBD2; v_call: TRBV7-3; cdr3_aa: CASSLLAGGDYEQYF; cdr3_nt: TGTGCCAGCAGTCTACTAGCGGGAGGGGACTACGAGCAGTACTTC
clone_size: -; j_call: TRBJ1-1; d_call: TRBD1; v_call: TRBV7-9; cdr3_aa: CASSSSGQFTEAFF; cdr3_nt: TGTGCCAGCAGCTCCTCGGGACAGTTCACTGAAGCTTTCTTT
clone_size: -; j_call: TRBJ2-3; d_call: TRBD2; v_call: TRBV18; cdr3_aa: CASSPFEGGGTDTQYF; cdr3_nt: TGTGCCAGCTCACCGTTTGAGGGAGGGGGCACAGATACGCAGTATTTT
clone_size: -; j_call: TRBJ2-1; d_call: -; v_call: TRBV7-3; cdr3_aa: CASSLMGPLEYNEQFF; cdr3_nt: TGTGCCAGCAGCTTAATGGGGCCCCTAGAATACAATGAGCAGTTCTTC
clone_size: -; j_call: TRBJ1-1; d_call: -; v_call: TRBV30; cdr3_aa: CARERRNTEAFF; cdr3_nt: TGTGCCCGCGAGCGGCGGAACACTGAAGCTTTCTTT
clone_size: -; j_call: TRBJ2-5; d_call: -; v_call: TRBV18; cdr3_aa: CASSPSGRGETQYF; cdr3_nt: TGTGCCAGCTCACCATCCGGGCGAGGGGAGACCCAGTACTTC
clone_size: -; j_call: TRBJ2-4; d_call: -; v_call: TRBV21-1; cdr3_aa: CASSKSGTLAKNIQYF; cdr3_nt: TGTGCCAGCAGCAAATCAGGTACTCTAGCCAAAAACATTCAGTACTTC
clone_size: -; j_call: TRBJ1-5; d_call: TRBD1; v_call: TRBV7-2; cdr3_aa: CASSSGQASQPQHF; cdr3_nt: TGTGCCAGCAGCTCAGGACAGGCATCTCAGCCCCAGCATTTT
clone_size: once; j_call: TRBJ1-3; d_call: -; v_call: TRBV20-1; cdr3_aa: CSASLGRGNTIYF; cdr3_nt: TGCAGTGCTAGTCTGGGGCGAGGAAACACCATATATTTT
clone_size: -; j_call: TRBJ2-1; d_call: TRBD2; v_call: TRBV6-6; cdr3_aa: CASSMPGTNYNEQFF; cdr3_nt: TGTGCCAGCAGCATGCCGGGGACTAACTACAATGAGCAGTTCTTC
clone_size: -; j_call: TRBJ2-3; d_call: TRBD2; v_call: TRBV3-1/TRBV3-2; cdr3_aa: CASSQQPREARTDTQYF; cdr3_nt: TGTGCCAGCAGCCAACAACCGCGGGAGGCTCGCACAGATACGCAGTATTTT
clone_size: -; j_call: TRBJ1-1; d_call: -; v_call: TRBV2; cdr3_aa: CASSSDRFTEAFF; cdr3_nt: TGTGCCAGCAGTTCCGACAGGTTCACTGAAGCTTTCTTT
clone_size: -; j_call: TRBJ2-3; d_call: -; v_call: TRBV11-2; cdr3_aa: CASSLEGTDTQYF; cdr3_nt: TGTGCCAGCAGCTTGGAGGGGACAGATACGCAGTATTTT
clone_size: once; j_call: TRBJ2-3; d_call: -; v_call: TRBV7-9; cdr3_aa: CASSARLGSTDTQYF; cdr3_nt: TGTGCCAGCAGCGCCAGGCTGGGCAGCACAGATACGCAGTATTTT
clone_size: -; j_call: TRBJ2-1; d_call: TRBD2; v_call: TRBV6-6; cdr3_aa: CASSYIAGGYNEQFF; cdr3_nt: TGTGCCAGCAGTTATATAGCGGGAGGGTACAATGAGCAGTTCTTC
clone_size: -; j_call: TRBJ2-1; d_call: -; v_call: TRBV28; cdr3_aa: CATLPHEQFF; cdr3_nt: TGTGCCACACTTCCTCATGAGCAGTTCTTC
clone_size: -; j_call: TRBJ2-1; d_call: -; v_call: TRBV7-6; cdr3_aa: CASSSPAGSARSYNEQFF; cdr3_nt: TGTGCCAGCAGCTCGCCGGCCGGGTCTGCCCGCTCCTACAATGAGCAGTTCTTC
clone_size: -; j_call: TRBJ2-3; d_call: -; v_call: TRBV15; cdr3_aa: CATSTNRATTGDTQYF; cdr3_nt: TGTGCCACCAGCACAAACCGGGCTACGACAGGAGATACGCAGTATTTT